This TCR beta chain is drawn from a study of PD-1 blockade in classical Hodgkin lymphoma. Overall study findings and caveats: Some patients began nivolumab under 1 year after ASCT. These patients were excluded from later analyses. When set against healthy donors, newly diagnosed patients were reported to show lower baseline TCR diversity. Factors driving the repertoire differences, possibly disease activity or prior therapy, remain undefined.

Trimming shortened V by 2 bases and J by 0 bases, and 14 bases separated the two germline ends. The CDR3 runs 16 residues. Germline lookup yields CDR1 KGHSH and CDR2 LQKENI. In the case of this clone: The antigen remains unidentified.

Only in-frame clones appear in the TCRdb table, and some are missing; sequencing was by immunoSEQ multiplex PCR. The repertoire holds over 5,500 clones, with 84% as singletons. No patient escaped relapse after autologous stem cell transplantation, and brentuximab vedotin exposure varied. Sequencing was performed on peripheral blood mononuclear cells (PBMCs), taken at baseline. This TCR came from a human donor with classical Hodgkin lymphoma. The gene calls are TRBV18 and TRBJ2-7; D is perhaps TRBD2 (5 bases). CDR3 protein: CASSPIVSGSSYEQYF. CDR3 coding DNA: TGTGCCAGCTCACCAATAGTAAGCGGTAGCTCCTACGAGCAGTACTTC.